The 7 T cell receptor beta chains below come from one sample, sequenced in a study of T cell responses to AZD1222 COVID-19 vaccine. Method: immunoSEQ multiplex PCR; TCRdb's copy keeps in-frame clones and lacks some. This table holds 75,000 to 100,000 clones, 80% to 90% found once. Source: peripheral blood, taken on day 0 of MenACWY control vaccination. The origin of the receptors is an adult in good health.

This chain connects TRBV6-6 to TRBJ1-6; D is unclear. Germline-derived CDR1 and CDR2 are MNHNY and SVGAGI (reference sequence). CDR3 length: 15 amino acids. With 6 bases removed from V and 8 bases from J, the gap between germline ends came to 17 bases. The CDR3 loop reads CASSPRLGNDSPLHF. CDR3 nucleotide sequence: TGTGCCAGCAGCCCAAGACTGGGGAATGATTCACCCCTCCACTTT.

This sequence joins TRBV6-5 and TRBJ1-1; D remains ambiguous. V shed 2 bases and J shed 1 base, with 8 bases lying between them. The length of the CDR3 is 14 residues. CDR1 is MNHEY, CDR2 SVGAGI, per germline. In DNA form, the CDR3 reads TGTGCCAGCAGTTACCGCGTCACGAACACTGAAGCTTTCTTT. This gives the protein CASSYRVTNTEAFF.

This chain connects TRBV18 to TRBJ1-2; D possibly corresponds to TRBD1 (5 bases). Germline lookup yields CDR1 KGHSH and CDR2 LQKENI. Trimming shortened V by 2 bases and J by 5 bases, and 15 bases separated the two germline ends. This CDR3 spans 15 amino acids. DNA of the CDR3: TGTGCCAGCTCACCAGGGCAGGGAGGAAGTTATGGCTACACCTTC. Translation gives CASSPGQGGSYGYTF.

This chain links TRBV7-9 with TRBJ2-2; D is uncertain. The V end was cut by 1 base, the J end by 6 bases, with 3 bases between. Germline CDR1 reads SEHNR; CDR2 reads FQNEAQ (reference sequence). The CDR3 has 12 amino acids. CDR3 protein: CASSLVSGELFF. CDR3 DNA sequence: TGTGCCAGCAGCTTAGTCTCCGGGGAGCTGTTTTTT.

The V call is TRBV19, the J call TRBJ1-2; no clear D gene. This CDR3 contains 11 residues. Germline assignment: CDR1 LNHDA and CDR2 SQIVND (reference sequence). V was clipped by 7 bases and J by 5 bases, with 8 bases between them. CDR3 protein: CASTPGYGYTF. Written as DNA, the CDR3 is TGTGCCAGTACCCCGGGATATGGCTACACCTTC.

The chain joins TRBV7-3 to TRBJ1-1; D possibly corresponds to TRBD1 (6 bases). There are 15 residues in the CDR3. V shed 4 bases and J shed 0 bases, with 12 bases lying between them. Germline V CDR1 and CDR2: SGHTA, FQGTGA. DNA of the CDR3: TGTGCCAGCAGCTCGACAGGCAGAATGAACACTGAAGCTTTCTTT. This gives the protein CASSSTGRMNTEAFF.

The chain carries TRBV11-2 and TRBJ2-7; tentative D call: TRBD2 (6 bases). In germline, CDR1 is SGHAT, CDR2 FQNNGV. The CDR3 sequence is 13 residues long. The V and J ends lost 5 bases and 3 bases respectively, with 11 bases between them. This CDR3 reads CASSLGLVYEQYF. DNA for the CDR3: TGTGCCAGCAGCCTGGGACTCGTCTACGAGCAGTACTTC. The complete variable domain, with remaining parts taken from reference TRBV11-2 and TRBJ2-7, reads EAGVAQSPRYKIIEKRQSVAFWCNPISGHATLYWYQQILGQGPKLLIQFQNNGVVDDSQLPKDRFSAERLKGVDSTLKIQPAKLEDSAVYLCASSLGLVYEQYFGPGTRLTVT.